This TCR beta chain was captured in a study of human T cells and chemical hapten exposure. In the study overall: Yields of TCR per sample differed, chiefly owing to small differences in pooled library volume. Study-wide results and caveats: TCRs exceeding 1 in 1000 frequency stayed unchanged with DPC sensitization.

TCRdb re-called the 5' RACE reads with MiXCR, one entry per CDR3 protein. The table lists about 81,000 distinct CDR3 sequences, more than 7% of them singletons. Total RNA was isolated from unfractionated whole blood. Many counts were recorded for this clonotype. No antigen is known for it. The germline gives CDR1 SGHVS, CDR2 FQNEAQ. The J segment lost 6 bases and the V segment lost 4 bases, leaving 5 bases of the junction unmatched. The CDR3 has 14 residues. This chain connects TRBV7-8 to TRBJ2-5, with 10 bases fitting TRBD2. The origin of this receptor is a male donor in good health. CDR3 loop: CASSSASGRKTQYF. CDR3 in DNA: TGTGCCAGCAGCTCCGCTAGCGGGAGAAAGACCCAGTACTTC. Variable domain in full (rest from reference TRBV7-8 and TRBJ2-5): GAGVSQSPRYKVAKRGQDVALRCDPISGHVSLFWYQQALGQGPEFLTYFQNEAQLDKSGLPSDRFFAERPEGSVSTLKIQRTQQEDSAVYLCASSSASGRKTQYFGPGTRLLVL.